This T cell receptor (beta chain) came from a study of T cell clonotyping in hematopoietic cell transplantation. Overall study findings and caveats: Broader posttransplant TCR repertoire diversity was predicted by graft donor and pretransplant recipient Inverse Simpson Index values. At the given depth, recipient repertoires were over 95% de novo clonotypes.

For this clone: Its target is not known.

Samples: about 28 days before transplant, then days 30, 100 and 180 after. Method: immunoSEQ multiplex PCR; TCRdb's copy keeps in-frame clones and lacks some. Among over a thousand clones listed, over 65% were seen once. Germline V gene sequence: CDR1 SGHNT, CDR2 YYREEE (reference sequence). Between the trimmed V and J ends, which lost 5 bases and 15 bases, there was a span of 25 bases. The length of the CDR3 is 14 residues. The chain has TRBV5-4 and TRBJ2-3, with D perhaps matching TRBD1 (6 bases). This sequence originates from a female patient between 50 and 59 years old who had an allogeneic stem cell transplant, so the T cells may come from the graft donor. Some clones in this sample may be carry-over from other donors' samples. Sequencing used PBMCs, obtained 30 days after allogeneic stem cell transplant. CDR3 coding DNA: TGTGCCAGCAGTTCGAGACCTCCAGTGACAGGTTTTTATTTT. Translating gives CASSSRPPVTGFYF.